Listed here are 8 T cell receptor beta chains from one sample, sequenced in a study of cytomegalovirus exposure and HLA in healthy donors. The primer mix had 60 Vbeta and 13 Jbeta primers. The table came from immunoSEQ multiplex PCR; TCRdb's copy has only in-frame clones and leaves some out. The table has 110,000 to 150,000 clones, more than 9.5% seen once. Input material: PBMCs. These receptors were obtained from a man in his fifties in good health and CMV-seronegative.

V usage is TRBV30 and J usage is TRBJ1-2, with TRBD1 as a possible D gene (5 bases). The V and J ends lost 4 bases and 4 bases respectively, with 13 bases between them. CDR1 is GTSNPN, CDR2 SVGIG, per germline (reference sequence). The CDR3 spans 13 residues. The CDR3 DNA is TGTGCCTGGACGCAAGACAGTAGCTATGGCTACACCTTC. Its protein product is CAWTQDSSYGYTF.

The sample holds one count of this clone. The chain employs TRBV5-5 and TRBJ2-7, with 11 bases fitting TRBD2. With V trimmed by 0 bases and J by 2 bases, 4 bases remained unmatched. The CDR3 extends over 16 amino acids. Germline CDR1 is SGHKS and CDR2 is YYEKEE (reference sequence). The CDR3 sequence: CASSLALAGGPYEQYF. The CDR3 coding sequence is TGTGCCAGCAGCTTGGCCTTAGCGGGAGGGCCCTACGAGCAGTACTTC.

The CDR3 spells CASPGTSGSSAYEQYF. The CDR3 DNA reads TGTGCCAGCCCTGGGACTAGCGGGAGTTCGGCCTACGAGCAGTACTTC. This chain connects TRBV2 to TRBJ2-7; 14 positions match TRBD2. This CDR3 has 16 residues. V was pared by 8 bases and J by 2 bases, with 8 bases of the junction left unmatched. Per the germline V gene, CDR1 is SNHLY and CDR2 is FYNNEI.

This clone was counted only a few times. The rearrangement joins TRBV7-3 to TRBJ1-2, with no clear D. This CDR3 is 13 amino acids long. V lost 4 bases to trimming and J lost 7 bases, with 13 bases between them. CDR1 is SGHTA and CDR2 is FQGTGA in the germline V gene. The CDR3 sequence is CASSSQGVSGYTF. The DNA for the CDR3 is TGTGCCAGCAGCTCACAAGGAGTATCTGGCTACACCTTC.

The chain uses TRBV6-6 and TRBJ1-2; 7 bases match TRBD1. Trimming cost V 4 bases and J 6 bases; bases outside gene matches: 2. Germline V gene lookup returns CDR1 MNHNY and CDR2 SVGAGI (reference sequence). The CDR3 totals 12 residues. The CDR3 DNA sequence: TGTGCCAGCAGTTTACAGGGGAATGGCTACACCTTC. It codes for CASSLQGNGYTF.

This clone came up once. The chain has TRBV11-3 and TRBJ2-3; D gene uncertain. Trimming removed 1 base at V and 2 bases at J, with 10 bases between. The CDR3 spans 15 residues. Germline V gene data show CDR1 as SGHNT and CDR2 as YENEEA. The CDR3 sequence is CASSLAGLNTDTQYF. The CDR3 DNA follows: TGTGCCAGCAGCTTAGCTGGGCTTAACACAGATACGCAGTATTTT.

Only a few counts were recorded for this clone. This chain uses TRBV6-4 with TRBJ2-7; 7 nucleotides agree with TRBD1. V dropped 3 bases and J dropped 0; count of bases not matched to a gene: 8. Germline V gene data show CDR1 as MRHNA and CDR2 as SNTAGT. This CDR3 contains 16 residues. CDR3 amino acids: CASSEKGTESSYEQYF. The CDR3 DNA reads as TGTGCCAGCAGTGAAAAGGGGACAGAGTCCTCCTACGAGCAGTACTTC.

In its sample, this clone was seen a few times. This chain joins TRBV6-1 and TRBJ2-7; 9 nucleotides align to TRBD1. The CDR3 has 13 amino acids. V shed 1 base, J shed 5 bases, and the junction held 0 bases outside the gene matches. Germline V CDR1 and CDR2: MNHNS, SASEGT. CDR3 DNA sequence: TGTGCCAGCAGTGAAGGGACAGGGGACGAGCAGTACTTC. This codes for CASSEGTGDEQYF.